This T cell receptor beta chain was profiled in a study of shared clonotypes between healthy human individuals. Regarding the study as a whole: Naive subsets generally exceeded memory subsets in estimated richness. Non-shared clonotypes displayed generation probabilities falling below those of clonotypes present in all four donors. Sequencing depth was expected to influence donor clonotype sharing.

CDR3 length equals 15 residues. The V and J ends lost 1 base and 1 base, in that order; junction bases with no gene match: 3. Germline loops: CDR1 SGHNT, CDR2 YYREEE (reference sequence). Turning to this clone: What it binds is unknown.

Data came from immunoSEQ multiplex PCR; TCRdb stores just in-frame clones and leaves some out. The sample carries about 2 million clones, 90% to 95% recorded once. The genes are TRBV5-4 and TRBJ2-5, with 8 bases matching TRBD2. The TCR originated in a man between 18 and 29 years old in good health. The sequenced sample consisted of naive CD4+ T cells sorted from blood. The subset here: CD45RA+ positively selected. In nucleotides, the CDR3 is TGTGCCAGCAGCTTGATTAGCGGGACCCAAGAGACCCAGTACTTC. It codes for CASSLISGTQETQYF.